Listed here are 11 T cell receptor beta chains from one sample, sequenced in a study of T cell responses to AZD1222 COVID-19 vaccine. Generated by immunoSEQ multiplex PCR, the TCRdb table keeps only in-frame clones and is missing some. This table holds 95,000 to 100,000 clones, 80% to 95% found once. Here the sequenced sample was peripheral blood, taken 28 days after the second AZD1222 dose. These TCRs come from an adult who received the AZD1222 COVID-19 vaccine.

The table lists this clone with a count of one. The chain combines TRBV2 with TRBJ2-4, with TRBD2 as a possible D gene (6 bases). The germline CDR1 and CDR2 sequences are SNHLY and FYNNEI. The CDR3 length is 16 residues. V was pared by 1 base and J by 1 base, with 11 bases between. CDR3: CASSEGGVRAKNIQYF. CDR3 in DNA: TGTGCCAGCAGTGAAGGGGGGGTTAGGGCCAAAAACATTCAGTACTTC.

The chain employs TRBV7-2 and TRBJ2-3; TRBD2 matches at 8 bases. This CDR3 has 17 residues. The V segment lost 0 bases and the J segment 5 bases; nucleotides outside the gene matches: 10. The germline V gene encodes CDR1 SGHTA and CDR2 FQGNSA. The CDR3 DNA is TGTGCCAGCAGCTTAGCGCTAGCGGGTTCTAGTGGAGATACGCAGTATTTT. Amino acid sequence: CASSLALAGSSGDTQYF.

This chain connects TRBV3-1 (or the pseudogene TRBV3-2) to TRBJ2-7; D gene uncertain. The CDR3 length is 11 residues. Germline loops: CDR1 LGHDT, CDR2 YNNKEL (reference sequence). Trimming left V 2 bases short and J 4 bases short, with 3 bases between. CDR3 loop: CASSQQYEQYF. The CDR3 coding sequence is TGTGCCAGCAGCCAACAATACGAGCAGTACTTC.

The chain has TRBV29-1 and TRBJ2-1; 9 positions match TRBD1. CDR3 length equals 16 residues. Germline CDR1 and CDR2: SQVTM and ANQGSEA. With 4 bases clipped from V and 1 base from J, the junction kept 8 bases outside the gene matches. This chain's CDR3 is CSVGGTGSGSYNEQFF. In nucleotides, the CDR3 is TGCAGCGTTGGTGGGACAGGGTCGGGTTCCTACAATGAGCAGTTCTTC.

The chain couples TRBV19 to TRBJ2-2; a possible D gene is TRBD2 (6 bases). Germline V lookup: CDR1 LNHDA, CDR2 SQIVND (reference sequence). V was cut by 6 bases and J by 5 bases, with 13 bases left in between. The CDR3 loop spans 14 amino acids. This CDR3 is CASRRDFSTGELFF. In nucleotides, the CDR3 is TGTGCCAGTAGAAGGGACTTTTCTACCGGGGAGCTGTTTTTT. Variable domain in full (rest from reference TRBV19 and TRBJ2-2): DGGITQSPKYLFRKEGQNVTLSCEQNLNHDAMYWYRQDPGQGLRLIYYSQIVNDFQKGDIAEGYSVSREKKESFPLTVTSAQKNPTAFYLCASRRDFSTGELFFGEGSRLTVL.

V usage is TRBV19 and J usage is TRBJ2-3; TRBD2 aligns across 8 bases. Germline CDR1 LNHDA, CDR2 SQIVND (reference sequence). CDR3 size: 18 residues. V shed 6 bases, J shed 2 bases, and the junction held 16 bases outside the gene matches. CDR3 sequence: CASSPGWAMREVTDTQYF. The CDR3 nucleotides read TGTGCCAGTAGCCCCGGCTGGGCTATGCGGGAGGTCACAGATACGCAGTATTTT.

The chain uses TRBV19 and TRBJ1-2; no clear D. This CDR3 is 11 amino acids long. V lost 6 bases and J 8 bases, leaving 10 bases between the germline ends. Germline V lookup: CDR1 LNHDA, CDR2 SQIVND (reference sequence). The CDR3 sequence: CASSLSGGYTF. Here the CDR3 DNA reads TGTGCCAGTAGCCTCTCCGGGGGCTACACCTTC.

This chain links TRBV6-5 with TRBJ2-3, with D perhaps matching TRBD2 (6 bases). This CDR3 contains 15 residues. V was cut by 1 base and J by 2 bases, with 10 bases left in between. In germline, CDR1 is MNHEY, CDR2 SVGAGI. Written as DNA, the CDR3 is TGTGCCAGCAGTTACTTCGGGGGTGACACAGATACGCAGTATTTT. Translation gives CASSYFGGDTDTQYF.

This sequence joins TRBV4-1 and TRBJ1-6; unclear D gene. Trimming stripped 0 bases from V and 0 bases from J, with 9 bases between. The length of the CDR3 is 17 residues. Germline CDR1 is MGHRA and CDR2 is YSYEKL. DNA for the CDR3: TGCGCCAGCAGCCAAGAGATCATGAGCTCCTATAATTCACCCCTCCACTTT. Its protein product is CASSQEIMSSYNSPLHF.

This sequence joins TRBV18 and TRBJ2-7; 12 bases map to TRBD2. V lost 6 bases and J lost 1; bases outside the gene matches: 4. CDR1 and CDR2 from the germline V gene are KGHSH and LQKENI. This CDR3 contains 15 residues. The CDR3 DNA follows: TGTGCCAGCTCCCCCGGGACTAGCGGGTCCTACGAGCAGTACTTC. As protein: CASSPGTSGSYEQYF.

The chain employs TRBV18 and TRBJ1-4; D uncertain. CDR3 length equals 13 residues. Germline CDR1 and CDR2: KGHSH and LQKENI. Trimming pared 8 bases from V and 1 base from J, leaving 8 bases between. CDR3 sequence reads: CASLRGTNEKLFF. CDR3 DNA sequence: TGTGCCAGCCTCCGGGGAACTAATGAAAAACTGTTTTTT.